This T cell receptor beta chain was recovered during a study of T cells in Graves' hyperthyroidism and ophthalmopathy (dated by TCRdb to between 2018 and 2021). Regarding the complete study: Peripheral blood was collected at initial diagnosis, before any treatment. TCR V-J signatures able to tell the groups apart were searched for in a discovery cohort of 100 patients, of whom 43 had Graves' ophthalmopathy and about 60 had stable Graves' hyperthyroidism. An independent validation cohort of 18 to 20 hyperthyroidism patients and some 15 patients who later progressed to ophthalmopathy tested prospective prediction of ophthalmopathy. The 95 to 100 discovery patients were randomly divided into training and test sets at a 7:3 ratio. In several Graves' hyperthyroidism patients, the study also compared T-cell repertoires from thyroid tissue with T-cell repertoires from blood. After sampling, hyperthyroidism patients received methimazole starting at 30 mg daily, and ophthalmopathy patients received high-dose intravenous methylprednisolone. TCR Vbeta CDR3 sequencing of roughly 140 peripheral blood samples (43 ophthalmopathy, roughly 72 hyperthyroidism and some 17 progressor patients) is reported in the paper.

The TCR beta CDR3 regions were amplified from the RNA transcripts. The TCR CDR3 was subjected to a first round of RT-PCR using the HTBI primer set and the Qiagen OneStep RT-PCR kit. The libraries were constructed in a second round of multiplex PCR and then size-selected and purified. Sequencing of the libraries was done on an Illumina HiSeq2000 using paired-end 100 bp reads. As for how the authors treated the data: SOAPnuke was used to process the raw data, throwing out any read that contained adapters or uncalled bases, had a mean Phred below 15, or lacked an exact constant-primer or identifier match. High-quality paired reads were merged using COPE v1.2.5, and each unique nucleotide sequence was defined as a clonotype. MiTCR v1.1 was used to align the clonotypes against IMGT TRBV, TRBD and TRBJ reference segments. The analysis was restricted to V-J combinations with a frequency above 0.0001, which together covered 99% to 99.2% of the repertoires. The TCS score was defined as the ratio of F50 (clonal expansion) to E x V (chaos), calculated using BLOSUM62-based TCRdist between CDR3 peptides within each V-J. Welch's t-statistics and random forest reduced fewer than 550 V-J features to 13, which were used in a naive Bayes classifier (R e1071). Thyroid-blood repertoire similarity was quantified with the Morisita-Horn index. The public sequencing data were trimmed at Q25 with fastp and processed into clonotypes with MiXCR by TCRdb, which kept only in-frame beta chains. CDR3 protein duplicates are merged, each entry listing the most common genes and DNA. It is TCRdb's table, rather than the study itself, that gives the V and J calls and clone size. This sample holds about 610,000 distinct CDR3 sequences; approximately 15% were observed only once. The top ten constitute roughly 4.5% of the sample.

Ophthalmopathy patients had moderately to severely active disease, Clinical Activity Score of at least 3, NOSPECS grade of at least 4, and duration under 3 months. Patients with uncontrolled infections, other autoimmune diseases, pregnancy or lactation were excluded. Diagnoses were established on the basis of clinical symptoms, serum thyroxine and TRAb, thyroid ultrasound, and orbital computed tomography. PBMCs were separated from 10 ml of fresh peripheral blood using Ficoll-Paque density gradient centrifugation. Total RNA was extracted using Trizol reagent, and RNA quality was assessed on an Agilent 2100 Bioanalyzer. Trimming leaves V shorter by 3 bases and J shorter by 1 base, with the junction holding 1 base beyond the gene matches. From the cysteine through the phenylalanine, the CDR3 covers 14 amino acids. The CDR3 DNA has 42 bases and is translated from base 1. The paper's findings and limits, for the study overall: Ophthalmopathy was separated from stable hyperthyroidism by a 13 V-J signature model, with 85% to 90% sensitivity and about 81% specificity obtained in cross-validation and 80%/75% obtained in testing. Sample size was not statistically predetermined, and blinding of investigators to group allocation was not performed. Most expanded thyroid clonotypes (frequency above 0.001) were also detected in blood, a finding suggesting that blood repertoires may reflect thyroid immune responses. In validation, the model predicted progression to ophthalmopathy a median of roughly 6.2 months before onset, with about 71% sensitivity and about 72% specificity.

Of note for this clonotype: It has no known antigen specificity. Nothing much larger sits one base from this clone, and base qualities are not available.

The sequence was collected from a woman aged 40 to 50 with Graves' ophthalmopathy. The sequence joins TRBV12-3 or TRBV12-4 to TRBJ2-3, with 7 bases in between that match TRBD2. The sample was blood. The CDR3 protein is CASSFTSGTDTQYF. The nucleotide sequence reads as follows: TGTGCCAGCAGTTTCACTAGCGGCACAGATACGCAGTATTTT.